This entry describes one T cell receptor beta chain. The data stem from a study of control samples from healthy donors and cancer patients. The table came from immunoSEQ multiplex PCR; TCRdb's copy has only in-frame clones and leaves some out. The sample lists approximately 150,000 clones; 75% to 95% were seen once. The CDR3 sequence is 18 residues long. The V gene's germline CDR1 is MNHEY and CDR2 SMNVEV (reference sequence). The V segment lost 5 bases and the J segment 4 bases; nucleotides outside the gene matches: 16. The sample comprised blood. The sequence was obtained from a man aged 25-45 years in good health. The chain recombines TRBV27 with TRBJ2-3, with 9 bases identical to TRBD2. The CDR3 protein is CASSRTDRLAVGADTQYF. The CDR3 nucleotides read TGTGCCAGCAGTCGAACAGACCGACTAGCGGTTGGCGCAGATACGCAGTATTTT.